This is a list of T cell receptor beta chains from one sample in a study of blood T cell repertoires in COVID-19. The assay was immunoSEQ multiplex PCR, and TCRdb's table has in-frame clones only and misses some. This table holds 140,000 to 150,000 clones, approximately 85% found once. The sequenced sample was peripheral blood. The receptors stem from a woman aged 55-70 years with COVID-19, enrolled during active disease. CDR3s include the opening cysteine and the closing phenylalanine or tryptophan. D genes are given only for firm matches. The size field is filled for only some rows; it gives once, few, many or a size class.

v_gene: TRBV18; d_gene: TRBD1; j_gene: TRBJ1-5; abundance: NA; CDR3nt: TGTGCCAGCTCACCGACAGGGCTCGATCAGCCCCAGCATTTT; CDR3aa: CASSPTGLDQPQHF
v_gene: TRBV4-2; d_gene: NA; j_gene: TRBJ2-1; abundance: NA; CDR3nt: TGTGCCAGCAGCCAAGAGGATTTAGCTGGCAATGAGCAGTTCTTC; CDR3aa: CASSQEDLAGNEQFF
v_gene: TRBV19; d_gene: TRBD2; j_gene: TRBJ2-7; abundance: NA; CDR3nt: TGTGCCAGTAGTCTTAGCGGGGGGAACTCCTACGAGCAGTACTTC; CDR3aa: CASSLSGGNSYEQYF
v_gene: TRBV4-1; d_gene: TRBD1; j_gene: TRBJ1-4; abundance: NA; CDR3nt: TGCGCCAGCAGCCTACGGGACAGAGATAATGAAAAACTGTTTTTT; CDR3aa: CASSLRDRDNEKLFF
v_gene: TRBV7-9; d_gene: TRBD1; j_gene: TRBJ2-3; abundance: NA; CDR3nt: TGTGCCAGCAGAACTACAGGGGATAATACGCAGTATTTT; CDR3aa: CASRTTGDNTQYF
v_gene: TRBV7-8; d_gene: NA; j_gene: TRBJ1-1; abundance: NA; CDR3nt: TGTGCCAGCAGCTTAGTCGGGGCTGAAGCTTTCTTT; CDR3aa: CASSLVGAEAFF
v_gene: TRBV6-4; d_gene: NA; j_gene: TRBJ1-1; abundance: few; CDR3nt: TGTGCCAGCAGTGACACAGACAGTAACACTGAAGCTTTCTTT; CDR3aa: CASSDTDSNTEAFF
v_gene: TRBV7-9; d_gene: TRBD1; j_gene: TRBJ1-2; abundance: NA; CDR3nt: TGTGCCAGCAGCTCTGAGAGGACAGGGGGCGGGTATGGCTACACCTTC; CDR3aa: CASSSERTGGGYGYTF
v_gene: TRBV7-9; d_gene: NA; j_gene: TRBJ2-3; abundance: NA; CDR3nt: TGTGCCAGCTCCAGGGCTGATACGCAGTATTTT; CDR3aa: CASSRADTQYF
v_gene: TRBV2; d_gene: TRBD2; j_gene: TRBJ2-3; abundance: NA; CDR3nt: TGTGCCAGCAGTGTGGCGGCTAGCGGGGCGACAGATACGCAGTATTTT; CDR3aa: CASSVAASGATDTQYF
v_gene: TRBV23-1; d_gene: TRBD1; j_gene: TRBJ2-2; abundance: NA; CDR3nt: TGCGCCAGCAGTCAATCCCGGGACAGGGGGCGTATCACCGGGGAGCTGTTTTTT; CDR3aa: CASSQSRDRGRITGELFF
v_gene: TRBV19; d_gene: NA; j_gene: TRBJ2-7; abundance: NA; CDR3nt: TGTGCCAGTAGTGTAGGAGGGTACGAGCAGTACTTC; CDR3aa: CASSVGGYEQYF
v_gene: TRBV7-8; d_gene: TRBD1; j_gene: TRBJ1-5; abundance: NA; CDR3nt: TGTGCCAGCAGCCGCCGACAGGGGGGAGATCAGCCCCAGCATTTT; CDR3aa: CASSRRQGGDQPQHF
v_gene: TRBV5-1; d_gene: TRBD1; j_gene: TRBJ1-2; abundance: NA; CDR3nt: TGCGCCAGCAGGACGGGACAGGGGAACTATGGCTACACCTTC; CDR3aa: CASRTGQGNYGYTF
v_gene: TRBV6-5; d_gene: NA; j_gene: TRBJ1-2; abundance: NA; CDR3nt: TGTGCCAGCAGTTACACGACGGACACGAGTCTCTATGGCTACACCTTC; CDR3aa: CASSYTTDTSLYGYTF
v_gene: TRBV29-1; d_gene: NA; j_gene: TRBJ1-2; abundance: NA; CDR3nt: TGCAGCGTTAGGAACAGGGAAGCCCTCTATGGCTACACCTTC; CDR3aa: CSVRNREALYGYTF
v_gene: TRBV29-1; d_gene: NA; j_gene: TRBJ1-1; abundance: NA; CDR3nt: TGCAGCGTTGATGGAGGCGTCGTGAACACTGAAGCTTTCTTT; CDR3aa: CSVDGGVVNTEAFF
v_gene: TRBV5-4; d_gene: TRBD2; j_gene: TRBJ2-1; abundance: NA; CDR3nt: TGTGCCAGCAGCTCCGGGGGGGTTAGCTCCTACAATGAGCAGTTCTTC; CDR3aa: CASSSGGVSSYNEQFF
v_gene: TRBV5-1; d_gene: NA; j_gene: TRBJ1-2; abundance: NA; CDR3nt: TGCGCCAGCAGCTTGCGAGTACAGGCAACTAACTATGGCTACACCTTC; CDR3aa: CASSLRVQATNYGYTF
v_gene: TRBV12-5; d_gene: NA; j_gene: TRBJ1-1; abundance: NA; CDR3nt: TGTGCTAGTCTCTCGGGGCCCGGGAGGAACACTGAAGCTTTCTTT; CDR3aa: CASLSGPGRNTEAFF
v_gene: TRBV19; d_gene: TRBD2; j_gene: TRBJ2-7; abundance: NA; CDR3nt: TGTGCCAGTAGGACCGGGGGGGCGAGCGAGCAGTACTTC; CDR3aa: CASRTGGASEQYF
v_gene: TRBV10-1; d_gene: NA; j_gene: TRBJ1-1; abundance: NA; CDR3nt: TGCGCCAGCAGTATGGGGACTACGGTTAAAAACACTGAAGCTTTCTTT; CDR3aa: CASSMGTTVKNTEAFF
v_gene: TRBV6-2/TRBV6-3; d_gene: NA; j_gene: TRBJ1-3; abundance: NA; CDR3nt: TGTGCCAGCAGCCCCACAGGGCGATACGACTCTGGAAACACCATATATTTT; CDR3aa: CASSPTGRYDSGNTIYF
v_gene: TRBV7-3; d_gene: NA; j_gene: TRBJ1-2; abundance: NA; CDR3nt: TGTGCCAGCAGCTGGCAGGAGGACTATGGCTACACCTTC; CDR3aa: CASSWQEDYGYTF
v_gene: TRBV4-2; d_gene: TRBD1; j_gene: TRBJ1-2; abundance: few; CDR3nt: TGTGCCAGCAGCCAAGATCAGGGGGCAAACTATGGCTACACCTTC; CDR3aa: CASSQDQGANYGYTF
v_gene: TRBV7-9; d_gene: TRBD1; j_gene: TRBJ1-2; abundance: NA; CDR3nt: TGTGCCAGCAGCCCCGGGACAGCCTATGGCTACACCTTC; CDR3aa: CASSPGTAYGYTF
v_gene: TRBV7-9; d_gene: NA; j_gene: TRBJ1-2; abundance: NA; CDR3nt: TGTGCCAGCAGCTTAGGACAGGACTATGGCTACACCTTC; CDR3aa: CASSLGQDYGYTF
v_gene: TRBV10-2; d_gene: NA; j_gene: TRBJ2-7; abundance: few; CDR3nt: TGCGCCAGCAGTGAGTCGGGGGCAGAAGGCGACGAGCAGTACTTC; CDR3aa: CASSESGAEGDEQYF
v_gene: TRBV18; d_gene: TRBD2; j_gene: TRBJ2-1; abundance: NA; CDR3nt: TGTGCCAGCTCACCTAACTCAGCGGGGAATTCCTACAATGAGCAGTTCTTC; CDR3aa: CASSPNSAGNSYNEQFF
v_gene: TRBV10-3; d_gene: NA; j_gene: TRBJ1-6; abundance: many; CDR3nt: TGTGCCATCAGGGCCAGCGAGAACTCCTATAATTCACCCCTCCACTTT; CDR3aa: CAIRASENSYNSPLHF
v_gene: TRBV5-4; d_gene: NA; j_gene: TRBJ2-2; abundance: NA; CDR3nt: TGTGCCAGCAGCATAGGACAGAGGCATAGGAACACCGGGGAGCTGTTTTTT; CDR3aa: CASSIGQRHRNTGELFF
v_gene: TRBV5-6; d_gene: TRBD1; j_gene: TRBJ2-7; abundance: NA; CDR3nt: TGTGCCAGCAGCGCTCGCGACAGGGGTTCTTATGAGCAGTACTTC; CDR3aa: CASSARDRGSYEQYF
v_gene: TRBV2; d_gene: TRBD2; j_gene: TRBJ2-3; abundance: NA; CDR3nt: TGTGCCAGCAGCCAAGAGGGACTAAGCACAGATACGCAGTATTTT; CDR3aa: CASSQEGLSTDTQYF
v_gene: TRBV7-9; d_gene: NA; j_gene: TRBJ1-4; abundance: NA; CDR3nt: TGTGCCAGCAGCTCGGGGCAGGGGAGTGAAAAACTGTTTTTT; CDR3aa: CASSSGQGSEKLFF
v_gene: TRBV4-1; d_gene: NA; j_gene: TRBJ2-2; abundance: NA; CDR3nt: TGCGCCAGCAGCCAGGGAGGGGGTATCACCGGGGAGCTGTTTTTT; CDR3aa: CASSQGGGITGELFF
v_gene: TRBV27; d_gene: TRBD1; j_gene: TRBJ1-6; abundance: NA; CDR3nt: TGTGCCAACCCGCAGGGGGACAATAATTCACCCCTCCACTTT; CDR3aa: CANPQGDNNSPLHF
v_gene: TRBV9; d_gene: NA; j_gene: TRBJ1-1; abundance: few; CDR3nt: TGTGCCAGCAGCTCCAGTGGGGGGAGAACTGAAGCTTTCTTT; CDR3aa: CASSSSGGRTEAFF
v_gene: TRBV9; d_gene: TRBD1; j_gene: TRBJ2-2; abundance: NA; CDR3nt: TGTGCCAGCAGCCCTAACAGGGGTACCGGGGAGCTGTTTTTT; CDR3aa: CASSPNRGTGELFF
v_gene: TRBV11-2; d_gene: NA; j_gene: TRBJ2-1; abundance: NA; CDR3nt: TGTGCCAGCAGCAGAGAAGTGACAACTTACAATGAGCAGTTCTTC; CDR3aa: CASSREVTTYNEQFF
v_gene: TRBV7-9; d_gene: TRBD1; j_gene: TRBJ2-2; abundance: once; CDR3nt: TGTGCCAGCAGCCCCACGGGGACAGCTAAAACCGGGGAGCTGTTTTTT; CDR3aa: CASSPTGTAKTGELFF
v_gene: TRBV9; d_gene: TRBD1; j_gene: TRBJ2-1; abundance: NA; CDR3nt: TGTGCCAGCAGCACAAATCCGGGACAGGGTTCCTACAATGAGCAGTTCTTC; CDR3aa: CASSTNPGQGSYNEQFF
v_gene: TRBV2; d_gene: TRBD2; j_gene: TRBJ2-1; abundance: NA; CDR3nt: TGTGCCAGCAGTGGGACTAGCGGGGGGGTAGGCAATGAGCAGTTCTTC; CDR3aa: CASSGTSGGVGNEQFF
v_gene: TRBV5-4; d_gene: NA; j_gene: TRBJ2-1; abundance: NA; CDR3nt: TGTGCCAGCAGCTCGGTCCTTAGTAATGAGCAGTTCTTC; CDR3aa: CASSSVLSNEQFF
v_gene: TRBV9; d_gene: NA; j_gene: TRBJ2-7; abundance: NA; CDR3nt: TGTGCCAGCAGCGTAGGACTAGAATCGTACGAGCAGTACTTC; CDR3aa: CASSVGLESYEQYF
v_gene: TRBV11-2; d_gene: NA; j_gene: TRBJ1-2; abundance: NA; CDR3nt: TGTGCCAGCAGCCAGGGCTATGGCTACACCTTC; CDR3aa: CASSQGYGYTF
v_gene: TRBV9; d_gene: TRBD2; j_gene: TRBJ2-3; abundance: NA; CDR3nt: TGTGCCAGCAGCACACTAGCGGGGACAGATACGCAGTATTTT; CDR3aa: CASSTLAGTDTQYF
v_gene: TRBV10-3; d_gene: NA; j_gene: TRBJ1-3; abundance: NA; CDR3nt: TGTGCCATCAGTGAGTTACAGGGACCTGGAAACACCATATATTTT; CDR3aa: CAISELQGPGNTIYF
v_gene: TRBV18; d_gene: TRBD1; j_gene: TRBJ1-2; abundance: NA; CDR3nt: TGTGCCAGCTCACCGATGGACAGGGTAGAAGCTAACTATGGCTACACCTTC; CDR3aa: CASSPMDRVEANYGYTF
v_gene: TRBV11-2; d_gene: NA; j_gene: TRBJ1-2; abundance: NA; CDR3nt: TGTGCCAGCACCCGAGACAGCCACCATAACTATGGCTACACCTTC; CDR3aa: CASTRDSHHNYGYTF
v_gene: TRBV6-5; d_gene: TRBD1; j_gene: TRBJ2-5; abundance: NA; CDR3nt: TGTGCCAGCAGTTACCCTAGGGGACAGGGAGGAGAGACCCAGTACTTC; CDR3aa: CASSYPRGQGGETQYF
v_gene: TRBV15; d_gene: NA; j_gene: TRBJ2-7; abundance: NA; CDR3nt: TGTGCCACCAGCAGAGGGAAGGATCAGGTACGCGAGCAGTACTTC; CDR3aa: CATSRGKDQVREQYF
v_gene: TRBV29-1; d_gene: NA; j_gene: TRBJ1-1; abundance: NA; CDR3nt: TGCAGCGTTTCTCCCGGGTACTCCGAGGACACTGAAGCTTTCTTT; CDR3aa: CSVSPGYSEDTEAFF
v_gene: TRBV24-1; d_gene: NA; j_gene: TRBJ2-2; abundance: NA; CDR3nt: TGTGCCACCAGTGATTTCATTACCGGGGAGCTGTTTTTT; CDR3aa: CATSDFITGELFF
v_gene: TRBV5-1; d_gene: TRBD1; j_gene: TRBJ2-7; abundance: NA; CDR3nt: TGCGCCAGCAGCGCCGGACAGGGGGCCTACGAGCAGTACTTC; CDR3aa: CASSAGQGAYEQYF
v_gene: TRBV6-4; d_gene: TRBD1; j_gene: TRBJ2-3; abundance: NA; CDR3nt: TGTGCCAGCAGTGACTCGACAGGGGGCGCAGATACGCAGTATTTT; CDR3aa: CASSDSTGGADTQYF
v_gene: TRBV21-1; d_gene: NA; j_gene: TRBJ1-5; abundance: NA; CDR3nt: TGTGCCAGCAGCCCCCCGGCAGCGAGCTATAGCAATCAGCCCCAGCATTTT; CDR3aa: CASSPPAASYSNQPQHF
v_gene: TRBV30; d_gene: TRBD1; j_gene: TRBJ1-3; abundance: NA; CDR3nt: TGTGCCGGCCGGACAGGGAGAGAAAACACCATATATTTT; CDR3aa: CAGRTGRENTIYF
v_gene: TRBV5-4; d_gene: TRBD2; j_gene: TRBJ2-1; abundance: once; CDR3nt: TGTGCCAGCAGCCCGACTAGCGGGGGGTGGGATGAGCAGTTCTTC; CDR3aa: CASSPTSGGWDEQFF
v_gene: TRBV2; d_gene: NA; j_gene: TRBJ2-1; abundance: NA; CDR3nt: TGTGCCAGCAGTGAAGTGCCAGGGGGGATATACAATGAGCAGTTCTTC; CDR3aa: CASSEVPGGIYNEQFF